This TCR beta chain was captured by sequencing in a study of T cells in Graves' hyperthyroidism and ophthalmopathy. Hyperthyroidism had been newly diagnosed in patients aged 18 to 65, and its duration was under 2 months. The sample holds many counts of this clonotype. J was trimmed by 7 bases and V by 5 bases; bases with no gene match: 9. This CDR3 has 15 amino acids. TCR beta CDR3 region amplification was performed from RNA transcripts. HTBI primers were used for first-round RT-PCR of the TCR CDR3. TCRdb called the multiplex PCR reads again in MiXCR, with one record for every CDR3 protein. The sample comprises 300,000 or so distinct CDR3 sequences, 15% to 20% of which are singletons, and 33% rests with the top ten.

The rearrangement joins TRBV12-3 or TRBV12-4 to TRBJ2-7, with 12 positions matching TRBD2. The TCR originated in a man younger than 45 with Graves' hyperthyroidism. The sample taken for sequencing was blood. The CDR3 spells CASSQKTSGSKEQYF. CDR3 DNA sequence: TGTGCCAGCAGTCAAAAGACTAGCGGGAGCAAAGAGCAGTACTTC.